This T cell receptor (beta chain) was recorded in a study of identical twins. Notes on the study in general: The authors noted that invariant MAIT and iNKT cells could partly confound zero-insertion analyses.

Template switching, a step in the protocol, added a universal primer site, and cDNA carried unique molecular identifiers. TCRdb recomputed calls from the 5' RACE reads with MiXCR, one row per CDR3 protein. The sample holds 410,000 or so distinct CDR3 sequences, about a fifth seen once. Notes on this clonotype: What it binds is unknown.

V dropped 0 bases and J dropped 2 bases, with 11 bases sitting between them. The CDR3 runs 15 residues. The germline CDR1 and CDR2 sequences are SGHRS and YFSETQ. The chain couples TRBV5-1 to TRBJ1-2, with D unresolved. The receptor's source is a man aged 50-59 years in good health. The sequencing sample was made of naive T cells sorted from blood. The DNA of the CDR3 is TGCGCCAGCAGCTTGGTTGCGGCCCAGAACTATGGCTACACCTTC. Protein: CASSLVAAQNYGYTF.